This entry describes one TCR beta chain. What it binds is unknown. The sample originates from a study of cytomegalovirus exposure and HLA in healthy donors. Whole-study context: When 398 donors were genotyped, roughly four fifths of them were found to fall in the Caucasian-associated ancestry cluster.

PCR primers comprised 60 Vbeta and 13 Jbeta primers. Generated by immunoSEQ multiplex PCR, the TCRdb table keeps only in-frame clones and is missing some. The data contain roughly 160,000 clones, approximately 80% of them singletons. Study findings and constraints: An analysis was carried out later, and it reportedly showed fewer N-insertions in an Asian-associated ancestry cluster than the 666-donor mean.

With V trimmed by 4 bases and J by 6 bases, 22 bases remained unmatched. Germline loops: CDR1 SGHVS, CDR2 FNYEAQ. The CDR3 spans 20 residues. Sequencing was performed on PBMCs. The chain links TRBV7-6 to TRBJ2-2; 8 nucleotides line up with TRBD2. The TCR originated in a man aged 25-45 years in good health and CMV-seropositive. CDR3 DNA: TGTGCCAGCAGCTGGGCTCTCATGACGACTAGCGCGGCCGGCGCCGGGGAGCTGTTTTTT. Its translation: CASSWALMTTSAAGAGELFF.